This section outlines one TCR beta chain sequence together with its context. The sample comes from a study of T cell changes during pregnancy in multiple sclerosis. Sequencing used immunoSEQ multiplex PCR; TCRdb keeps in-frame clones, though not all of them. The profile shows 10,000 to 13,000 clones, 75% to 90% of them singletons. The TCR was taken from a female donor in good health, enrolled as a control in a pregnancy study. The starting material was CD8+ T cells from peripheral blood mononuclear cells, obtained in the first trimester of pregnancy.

The CDR3 nucleotides are TGTGCCAGCAGTTTAGCTGCTAATAGCGGGGGTAGCACAGATACGCAGTATTTT. Protein sequence: CASSLAANSGGSTDTQYF. The J gene is TRBJ2-3, the V gene TRBV27; TRBD2 matches at 9 bases. With V trimmed by 2 bases and J by 0 bases, 9 bases remained unmatched. Germline CDR1 MNHEY, CDR2 SMNVEV (reference sequence). There are 18 residues in the CDR3.